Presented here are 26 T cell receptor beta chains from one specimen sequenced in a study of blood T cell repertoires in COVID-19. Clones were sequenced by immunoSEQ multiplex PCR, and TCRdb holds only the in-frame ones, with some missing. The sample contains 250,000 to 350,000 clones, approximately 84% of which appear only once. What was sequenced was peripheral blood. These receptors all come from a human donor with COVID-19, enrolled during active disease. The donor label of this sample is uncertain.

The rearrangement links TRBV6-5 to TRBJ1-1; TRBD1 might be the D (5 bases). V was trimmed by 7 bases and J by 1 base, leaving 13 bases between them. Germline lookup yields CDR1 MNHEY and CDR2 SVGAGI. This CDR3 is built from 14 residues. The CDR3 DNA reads TGTGCCAGCACTTATGAGACAGCGAACACTGAAGCTTTCTTT. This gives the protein CASTYETANTEAFF.

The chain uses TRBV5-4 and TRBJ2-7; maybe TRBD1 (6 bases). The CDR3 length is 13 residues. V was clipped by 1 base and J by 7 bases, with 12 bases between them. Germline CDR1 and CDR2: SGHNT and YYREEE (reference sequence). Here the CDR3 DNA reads TGTGCCAGCAGCTTGACAGGGCGAGGGGAGCAGTACTTC. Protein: CASSLTGRGEQYF.

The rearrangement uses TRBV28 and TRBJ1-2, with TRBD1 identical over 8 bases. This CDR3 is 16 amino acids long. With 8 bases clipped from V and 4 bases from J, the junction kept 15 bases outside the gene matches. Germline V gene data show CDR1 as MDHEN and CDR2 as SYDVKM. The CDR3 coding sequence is TGTGCCAGCTGGGGGACAGGCGCACGTCAATTCTATGGCTACACCTTC. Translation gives CASWGTGARQFYGYTF.

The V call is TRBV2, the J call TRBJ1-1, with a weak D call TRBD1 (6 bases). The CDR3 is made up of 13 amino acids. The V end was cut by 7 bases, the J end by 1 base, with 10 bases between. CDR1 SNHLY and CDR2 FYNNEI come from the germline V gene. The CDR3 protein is CASTKTGNTEAFF. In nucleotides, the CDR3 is TGTGCCAGCACCAAGACAGGGAACACTGAAGCTTTCTTT.

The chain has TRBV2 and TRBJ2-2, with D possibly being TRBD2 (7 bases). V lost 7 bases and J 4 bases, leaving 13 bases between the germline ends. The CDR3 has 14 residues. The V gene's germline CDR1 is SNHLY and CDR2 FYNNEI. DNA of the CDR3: TGTGCCAGCATCAAGGGGGAGGGCACCGGGGAGCTGTTTTTT. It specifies CASIKGEGTGELFF.

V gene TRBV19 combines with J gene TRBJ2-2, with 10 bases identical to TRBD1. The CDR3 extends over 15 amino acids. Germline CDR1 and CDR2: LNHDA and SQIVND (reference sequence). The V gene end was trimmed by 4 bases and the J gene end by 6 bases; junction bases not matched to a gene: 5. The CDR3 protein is CASSTPGQGSGELFF. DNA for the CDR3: TGTGCCAGTAGTACTCCGGGACAGGGGTCCGGGGAGCTGTTTTTT.

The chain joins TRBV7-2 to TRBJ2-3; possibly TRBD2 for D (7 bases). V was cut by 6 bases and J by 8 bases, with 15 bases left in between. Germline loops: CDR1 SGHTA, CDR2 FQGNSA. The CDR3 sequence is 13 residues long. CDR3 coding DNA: TGTGCCAGCAGACTAGGCGGGGGCTCTACGCAGTATTTT. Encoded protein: CASRLGGGSTQYF.

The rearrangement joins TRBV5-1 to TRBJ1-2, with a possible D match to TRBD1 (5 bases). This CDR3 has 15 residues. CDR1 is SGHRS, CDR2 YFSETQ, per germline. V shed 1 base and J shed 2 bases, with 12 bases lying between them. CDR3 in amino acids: CASSLTDDRNYGYTF. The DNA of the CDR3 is TGCGCCAGCAGCTTGACTGATGACAGAAACTATGGCTACACCTTC.

CDR3 in amino acids: CASAGTGFQPQHF. In DNA form, the CDR3 reads TGTGCCAGCGCCGGGACAGGGTTCCAGCCCCAGCATTTT. V and J are TRBV6-5 and TRBJ1-5, with TRBD1 matching over 9 bases. The CDR3 is 13 residues long. Germline V gene data show CDR1 as MNHEY and CDR2 as SVGAGI. Losses at the gene ends were 8 bases for V and 7 bases for J; bases not matched to a gene: 6.

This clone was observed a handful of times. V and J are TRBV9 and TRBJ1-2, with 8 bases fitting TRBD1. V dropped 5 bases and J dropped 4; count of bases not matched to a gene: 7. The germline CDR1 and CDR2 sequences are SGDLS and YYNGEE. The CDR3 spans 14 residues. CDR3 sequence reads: CASRTGAVSYGYTF. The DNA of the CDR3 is TGTGCCAGCAGGACAGGGGCAGTAAGCTATGGCTACACCTTC.

The CDR3 DNA reads TGTGCCAGCAGCGGACAGGGGGTCTACGAGCAGTACTTC. This sequence encodes CASSGQGVYEQYF. The chain uses TRBV3-1 (or the pseudogene TRBV3-2) and TRBJ2-7; 10 nucleotides align to TRBD1. The CDR3 is 13 residues long. The junction had 1 base not matched to a gene; V was cut back by 5 bases and J by 3 bases. CDR1 is LGHDT, CDR2 YNNKEL, per germline (reference sequence).

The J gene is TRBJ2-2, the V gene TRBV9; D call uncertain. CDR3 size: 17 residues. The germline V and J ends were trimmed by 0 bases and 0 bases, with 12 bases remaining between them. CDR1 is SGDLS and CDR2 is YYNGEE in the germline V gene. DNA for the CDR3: TGTGCCAGCAGCGTAGTCCCTTCCGTCGCGAACACCGGGGAGCTGTTTTTT. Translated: CASSVVPSVANTGELFF.

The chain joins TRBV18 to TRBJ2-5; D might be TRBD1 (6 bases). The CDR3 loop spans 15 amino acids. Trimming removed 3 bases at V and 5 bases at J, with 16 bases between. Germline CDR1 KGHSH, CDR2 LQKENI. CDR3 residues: CASSPIRDTLETQYF. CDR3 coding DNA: TGTGCCAGCTCACCGATCCGGGACACCTTGGAGACCCAGTACTTC.

The CDR3 loop is CASSLEMGDLAGGEAFF. The CDR3 nucleotides are TGTGCCAGCAGCTTGGAGATGGGGGACCTGGCGGGGGGCGAAGCTTTCTTT. This sequence joins TRBV5-4 and TRBJ1-1; D possibly corresponds to TRBD1 (6 bases). The CDR3 is 17 residues long. V was shortened by 0 bases and J by 8 bases, with 23 bases between the two germline ends. Germline V gives CDR1 SGHNT, CDR2 YYREEE (reference sequence).

The CDR3 coding sequence is TGTGCCAGCAGTCCCGGGACTAGCGGGACCACCGGGGAGCTGTTTTTT. As protein: CASSPGTSGTTGELFF. The rearrangement joins TRBV27 to TRBJ2-2, with TRBD2 identical over 13 bases. The CDR3 consists of 16 residues. Germline V lookup: CDR1 MNHEY, CDR2 SMNVEV (reference sequence). The J segment lost 4 bases and the V segment lost 5 bases, leaving 4 bases of the junction unmatched.

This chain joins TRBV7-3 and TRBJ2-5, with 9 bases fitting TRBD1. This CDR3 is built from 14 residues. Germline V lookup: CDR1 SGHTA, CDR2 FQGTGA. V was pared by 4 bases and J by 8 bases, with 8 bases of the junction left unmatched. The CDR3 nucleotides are TGTGCCAGCAGCTCCGGGACAGGGATTCGAACCCAGTACTTC. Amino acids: CASSSGTGIRTQYF.

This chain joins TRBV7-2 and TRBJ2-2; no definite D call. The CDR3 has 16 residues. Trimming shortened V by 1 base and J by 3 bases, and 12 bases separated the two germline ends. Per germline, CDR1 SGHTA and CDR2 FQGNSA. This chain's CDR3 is CASSLDAETDTGELFF. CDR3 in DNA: TGTGCCAGCAGCTTAGACGCGGAAACGGACACCGGGGAGCTGTTTTTT. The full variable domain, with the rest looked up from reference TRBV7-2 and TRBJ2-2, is GAGVSQSPSNKVTEKGKDVELRCDPISGHTALYWYRQSLGQGLEFLIYFQGNSAPDKSGLPSDRFSAERTGGSVSTLTIQRTQQEDSAVYLCASSLDAETDTGELFFGEGSRLTVL.

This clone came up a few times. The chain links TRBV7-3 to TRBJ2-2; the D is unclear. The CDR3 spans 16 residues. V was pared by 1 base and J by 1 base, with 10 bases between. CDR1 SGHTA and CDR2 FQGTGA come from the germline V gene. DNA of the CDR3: TGTGCCAGCAGCTTAAAAAGACAACAGAACACCGGGGAGCTGTTTTTT. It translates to CASSLKRQQNTGELFF.

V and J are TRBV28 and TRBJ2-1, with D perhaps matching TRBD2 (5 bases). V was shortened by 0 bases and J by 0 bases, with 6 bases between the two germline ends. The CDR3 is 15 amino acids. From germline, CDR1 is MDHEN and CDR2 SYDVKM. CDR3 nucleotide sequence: TGTGCCAGCAGTTTATGGGGGAGCTCCTACAATGAGCAGTTCTTC. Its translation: CASSLWGSSYNEQFF. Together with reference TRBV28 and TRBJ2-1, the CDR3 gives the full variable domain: DVKVTQSSRYLVKRTGEKVFLECVQDMDHENMFWYRQDPGLGLRLIYFSYDVKMKEKGDIPEGYSVSREKKERFSLILESASTNQTSMYLCASSLWGSSYNEQFFGPGTRLTVL.

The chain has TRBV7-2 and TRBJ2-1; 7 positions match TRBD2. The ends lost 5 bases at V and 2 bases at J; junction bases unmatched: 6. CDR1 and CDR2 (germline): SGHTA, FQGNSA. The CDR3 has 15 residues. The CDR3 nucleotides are TGTGCCAGCAGCCCCCCGACTAGCCCCTACAATGAGCAGTTCTTC. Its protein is CASSPPTSPYNEQFF.

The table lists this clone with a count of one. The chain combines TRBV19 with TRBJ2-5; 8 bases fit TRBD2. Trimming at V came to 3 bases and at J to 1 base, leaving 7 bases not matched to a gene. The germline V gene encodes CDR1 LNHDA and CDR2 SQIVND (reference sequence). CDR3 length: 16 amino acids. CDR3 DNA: TGTGCCAGTAGTATCGATCAAACTAGCGGCCAAGAGACCCAGTACTTC. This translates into CASSIDQTSGQETQYF.

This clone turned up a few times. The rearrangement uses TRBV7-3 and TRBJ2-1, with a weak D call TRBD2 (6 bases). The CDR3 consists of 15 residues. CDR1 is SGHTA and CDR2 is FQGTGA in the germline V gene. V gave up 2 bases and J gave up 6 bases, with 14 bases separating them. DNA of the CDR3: TGTGCCAGCAGCTTACATGGGGGAGCGGGCAATGAGCAGTTCTTC. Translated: CASSLHGGAGNEQFF.

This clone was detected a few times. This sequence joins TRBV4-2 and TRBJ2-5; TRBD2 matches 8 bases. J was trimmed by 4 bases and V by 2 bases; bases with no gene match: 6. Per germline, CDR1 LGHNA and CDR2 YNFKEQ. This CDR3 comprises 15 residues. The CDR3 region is CASSQSAGGGETQYF. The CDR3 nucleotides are TGTGCCAGCAGCCAAAGCGCGGGAGGAGGAGAGACCCAGTACTTC.

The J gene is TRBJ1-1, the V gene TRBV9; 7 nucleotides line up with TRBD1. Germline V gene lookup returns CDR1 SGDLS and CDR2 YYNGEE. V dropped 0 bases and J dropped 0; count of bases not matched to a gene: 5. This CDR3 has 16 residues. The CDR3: CASSVGRDRLNTEAFF. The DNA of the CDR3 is TGTGCCAGCAGCGTAGGTCGGGACAGATTGAACACTGAAGCTTTCTTT.

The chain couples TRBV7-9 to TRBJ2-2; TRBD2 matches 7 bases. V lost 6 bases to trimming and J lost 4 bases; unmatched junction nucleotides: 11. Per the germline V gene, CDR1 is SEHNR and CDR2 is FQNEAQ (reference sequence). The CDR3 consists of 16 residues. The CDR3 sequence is CASSPGFAGVTGELFF. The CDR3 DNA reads TGTGCCAGCAGTCCCGGATTCGCGGGAGTCACCGGGGAGCTGTTTTTT.

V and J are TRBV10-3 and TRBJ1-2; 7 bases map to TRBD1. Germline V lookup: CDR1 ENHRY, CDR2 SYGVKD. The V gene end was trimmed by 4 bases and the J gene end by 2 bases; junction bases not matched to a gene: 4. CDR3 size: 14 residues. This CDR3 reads CAISVAGGNYGYTF. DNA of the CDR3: TGTGCCATCAGTGTGGCAGGGGGGAACTATGGCTACACCTTC.